This TCR beta chain derives from a study of long-term antiretroviral therapy in people with HIV. For this clone: What it binds is not known.

The assay, immunoSEQ v3.0, was run at survey level. Sequencing was performed with immunoSEQ multiplex PCR; in TCRdb, only in-frame clones are kept and a portion is missing. The sample includes some 40,000 clones, roughly nine tenths of them seen just once. Points from the study as a whole: Dominant in the repertoire at all time points were clones expanded before ART.

Deletions cut 7 bases from V and 6 bases from J, with 8 bases between. Germline CDR1 is MNHEY and CDR2 is SMNVEV (reference sequence). This CDR3 region has 11 residues. The sequence was collected from a woman aged 45-65 years with HIV. The material sequenced was unsorted PBMCs, taken 1.2 years after starting antiretroviral therapy. The J gene is TRBJ2-3, the V gene TRBV27; no reliable D call. This chain's CDR3 is CASTPGDTQYF. In DNA, the CDR3 is TGTGCCAGCACCCCCGGGGATACGCAGTATTTT.